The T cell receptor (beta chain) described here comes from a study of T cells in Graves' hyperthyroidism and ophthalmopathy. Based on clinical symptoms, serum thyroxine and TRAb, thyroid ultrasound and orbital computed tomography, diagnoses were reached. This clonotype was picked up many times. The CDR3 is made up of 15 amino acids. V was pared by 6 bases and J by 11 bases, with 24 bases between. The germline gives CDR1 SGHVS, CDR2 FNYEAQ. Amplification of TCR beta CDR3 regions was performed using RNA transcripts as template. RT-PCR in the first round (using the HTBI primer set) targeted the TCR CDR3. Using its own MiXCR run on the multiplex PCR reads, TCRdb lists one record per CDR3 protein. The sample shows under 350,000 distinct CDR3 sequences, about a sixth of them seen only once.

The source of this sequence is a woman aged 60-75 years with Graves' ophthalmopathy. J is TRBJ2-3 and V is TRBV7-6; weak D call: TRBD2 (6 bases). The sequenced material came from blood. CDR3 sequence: CASSLGGRWASGQYF. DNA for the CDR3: TGTGCCAGCAGTCTGGGGGGACGATGGGCCAGTGGGCAGTATTTT. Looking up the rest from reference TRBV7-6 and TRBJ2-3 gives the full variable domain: GAGVSQSPRYKVTKRGQDVALRCDPISGHVSLYWYRQALGQGPEFLTYFNYEAQQDKSGLPNDRFSAERPEGSISTLTIQRTEQRDSAMYRCASSLGGRWASGQYFGPGTRLTVL.